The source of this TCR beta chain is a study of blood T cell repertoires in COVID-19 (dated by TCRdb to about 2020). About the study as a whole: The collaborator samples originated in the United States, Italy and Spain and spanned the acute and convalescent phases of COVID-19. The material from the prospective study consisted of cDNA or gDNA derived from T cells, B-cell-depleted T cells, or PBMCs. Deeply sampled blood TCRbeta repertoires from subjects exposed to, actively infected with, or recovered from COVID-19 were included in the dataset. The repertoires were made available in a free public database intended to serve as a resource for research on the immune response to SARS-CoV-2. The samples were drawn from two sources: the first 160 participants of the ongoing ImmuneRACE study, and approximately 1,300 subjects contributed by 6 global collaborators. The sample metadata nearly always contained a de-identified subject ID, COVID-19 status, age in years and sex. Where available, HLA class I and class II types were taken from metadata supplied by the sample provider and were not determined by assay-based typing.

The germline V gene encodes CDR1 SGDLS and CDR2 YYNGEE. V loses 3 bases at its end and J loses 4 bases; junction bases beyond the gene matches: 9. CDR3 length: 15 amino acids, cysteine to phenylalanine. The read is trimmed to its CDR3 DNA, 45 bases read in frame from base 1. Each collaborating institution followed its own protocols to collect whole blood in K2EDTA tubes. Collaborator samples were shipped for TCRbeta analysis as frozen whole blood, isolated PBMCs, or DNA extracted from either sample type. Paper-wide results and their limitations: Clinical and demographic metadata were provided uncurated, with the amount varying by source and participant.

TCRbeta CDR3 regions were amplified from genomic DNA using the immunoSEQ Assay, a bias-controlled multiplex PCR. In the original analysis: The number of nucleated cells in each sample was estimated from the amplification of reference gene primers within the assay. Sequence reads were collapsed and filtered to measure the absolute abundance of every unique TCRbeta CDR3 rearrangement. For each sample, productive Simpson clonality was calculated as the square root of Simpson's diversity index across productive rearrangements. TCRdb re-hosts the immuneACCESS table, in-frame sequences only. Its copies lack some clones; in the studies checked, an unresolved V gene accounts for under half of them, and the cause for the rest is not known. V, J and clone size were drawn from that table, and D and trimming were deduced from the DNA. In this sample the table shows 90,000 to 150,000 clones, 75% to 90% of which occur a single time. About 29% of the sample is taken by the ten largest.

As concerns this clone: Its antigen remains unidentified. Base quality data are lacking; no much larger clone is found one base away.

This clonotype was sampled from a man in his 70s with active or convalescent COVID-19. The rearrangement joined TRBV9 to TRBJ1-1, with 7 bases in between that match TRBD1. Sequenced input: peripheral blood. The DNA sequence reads TGTGCCAGCAGCGGATTGACAGGGCGAGGCACTGAAGCTTTCTTT. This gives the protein CASSGLTGRGTEAFF.